This is a list of T cell receptor beta chains from one sample in a study of T cells in Graves' hyperthyroidism and ophthalmopathy. MiXCR, run by TCRdb on the multiplex PCR reads, gives a single entry per CDR3 protein. The repertoire holds about 420,000 distinct CDR3 sequences, with around 13% as singletons. Source material: blood. These TCRs come from a woman aged 18 to 35 with Graves' hyperthyroidism. CDR3s include the opening cysteine and the closing phenylalanine or tryptophan. A D gene is named only where the DNA matches it firmly. Size is stated for part of the rows, as once, few or many counts, or as a class when the clone is expanded.

j_call	clone_size	d_call	v_call	cdr3_length	cdr3_nt	cdr3_aa
TRBJ2-7	NA	TRBD1	TRBV27	15	TGTGCCAGCAGTTTGGCAGGGGGCGCAAGGTACGAGCAGTACTTC	CASSLAGGARYEQYF
TRBJ1-1	many	NA	TRBV30	11	TGTGCCTGGAGTCAACGGGCTGAAGCTTTCTTT	CAWSQRAEAFF
TRBJ2-1	many	NA	TRBV28	17	TGTGCCAGCAGTGCCCCTAGCTCCCTTATTCCACCCAATGAGCAGTTCTTC	CASSAPSSLIPPNEQFF
TRBJ2-2	few	TRBD2	TRBV20-1	14	TGCAGTGCTACTAAGCGGGAAGACACCGGGGAGCTGTTTTTT	CSATKREDTGELFF
TRBJ2-7	many	NA	TRBV7-9	13	TGTGCCAGCAGCTCTCTTGGGACCTACGAGCAGTACTTC	CASSSLGTYEQYF
TRBJ1-2	NA	NA	TRBV5-1	15	TGCGCCAGCAGCTTGGGTGGGGAGGATAGTCGCGGCTACACCTTC	CASSLGGEDSRGYTF
TRBJ2-7	NA	NA	TRBV12-3/TRBV12-4	14	TGTGCCAGCAAAGTGGCAGGGAATAACGACGAGCAGTACTTC	CASKVAGNNDEQYF
TRBJ2-2	many	NA	TRBV9	15	TGTGCCAGCAGCCCCCGACCGGGCGGCACCGGGGAGCTGTTTTTT	CASSPRPGGTGELFF
TRBJ2-3	many	TRBD1	TRBV5-1	15	TGCGCCAGCAGCTTTGGACAGGGGTTAACAGATACGCAGTATTTT	CASSFGQGLTDTQYF
TRBJ2-2	NA	NA	TRBV7-9	14	TGTGCCAGCAGCTCTCAACGGGAGCTCGGGGAGCTGTTTTTT	CASSSQRELGELFF
TRBJ2-3	many	TRBD2	TRBV10-1	19	TGCGCCAGCAACGAAACGGGACTAGCGGACACTTACAACACAGATACGCAGTATTTT	CASNETGLADTYNTDTQYF
TRBJ1-1	NA	NA	TRBV11-2	14	TGTGCCAGCAGCTTCCCACGACAGGCCACTGAAGCTTTCTTT	CASSFPRQATEAFF
TRBJ2-1	many	TRBD2	TRBV9	15	TGTGCCAGCAGCCCTGCCCTAGCGGGAGTAAATGAGCAGTTCTTC	CASSPALAGVNEQFF
TRBJ1-1	NA	NA	TRBV19	14	TGTGCCAGTGCAAGCCTTCGACAGTACACTGAAGCTTTCTTT	CASASLRQYTEAFF
TRBJ1-2	few	NA	TRBV27	11	TGTGCCAGCAGGAACTCTATGGGCTACACCTTC	CASRNSMGYTF
TRBJ2-7	many	TRBD1	TRBV5-4	15	TGTGCCAGCAGCGATCCGGGGACAGGGGGCTACGAGCAGTACTTC	CASSDPGTGGYEQYF
TRBJ2-7	many	TRBD2	TRBV10-3	13	TGTGCCACCGGGGGGTCGATCGTCTACGAGCAGTACTTC	CATGGSIVYEQYF
TRBJ2-5	many	TRBD2	TRBV4-3	16	TGCGCCAGCAGCCAAGGGGGACTAGAGACTCAAGAGACCCAGTACTTC	CASSQGGLETQETQYF
TRBJ2-7	NA	NA	TRBV4-3	13	TGCGCCAGCAGCCAAGGTCGGTGGGAGAAGGAGTACTTC	CASSQGRWEKEYF
TRBJ1-1	many	TRBD1	TRBV12-3/TRBV12-4	13	TGTGCCAGCAAAGGACAGGGCGACACTGAAGCTTTCTTT	CASKGQGDTEAFF
TRBJ2-7	many	TRBD2	TRBV18	15	TGTGCCAGCTCACGGGTAGCGGGAGCCTATGATGAGCAGTACTTC	CASSRVAGAYDEQYF
TRBJ2-7	few	NA	TRBV20-1	12	TGCAGTGCTAGGCCGGCAGCCTACGAGCAGTACTTC	CSARPAAYEQYF
TRBJ2-7	many	TRBD1	TRBV2	13	TGTGCCAGCAGTGTGTTGACAGGGAGTGAGCAGTACTTC	CASSVLTGSEQYF
TRBJ2-3	many	TRBD2	TRBV12-3/TRBV12-4	17	TGTGCCAGCATCCCGACTAGCGGGAGGAAAAGCACAGATACGCAGTATTTT	CASIPTSGRKSTDTQYF
TRBJ2-7	many	TRBD2	TRBV29-1	15	TGCAGCGTTGCCGGGACTAGCGGGACCTTATACGAGCAGTACTTC	CSVAGTSGTLYEQYF
TRBJ1-2	NA	NA	TRBV7-9	14	TGTGCCAGCAGCCCAGTTTTGGGGTCAGTTGGCTACACCTTC	CASSPVLGSVGYTF
TRBJ2-2	many	NA	TRBV29-1	14	TGCAGCGTTAATCGGGAGTTTAATACCGGGGAGCTGTTTTTT	CSVNREFNTGELFF
TRBJ1-6	many	TRBD1	TRBV27	15	TGTGCCAGCAGTGACAGGGGGCGCGGTATTTCACCCCTCCACTTT	CASSDRGRGISPLHF
TRBJ2-5	NA	TRBD1	TRBV15	15	TGTGTCACCAGCAGAGCCGGGACAGGGGCAGAGACCCAGTACTTC	CVTSRAGTGAETQYF
TRBJ1-1	many	TRBD1	TRBV5-1	12	TGCGCCAGCAGCAAGGGACAGGGTCAAGCTTTCTTT	CASSKGQGQAFF
TRBJ2-7	NA	NA	TRBV11-2	15	TGTGCCAGCAGCCCTGTTGGGACACCATACTACGAGCAGTACTTC	CASSPVGTPYYEQYF
TRBJ1-1	many	TRBD1	TRBV5-1	14	TGCGCCAGCAGCCTGGGACAGGGGGCGACTGAAGCTTTCTTT	CASSLGQGATEAFF
TRBJ1-5	many	TRBD1	TRBV2	15	TGTGCCAGCAGTCTGGGGGACAGAGCTAATCAGCCCCAGCATTTT	CASSLGDRANQPQHF
TRBJ2-1	NA	NA	TRBV15	13	TGTGCCACCAGCAGAGTCCCAGCCGGAGAGCAGTTCTTC	CATSRVPAGEQFF
TRBJ2-3	NA	TRBD2	TRBV25-1	17	TGTGCCAGCAGTGAATCGACTAGCGGGAGCGTCACAGATACGCAGTATTTT	CASSESTSGSVTDTQYF
TRBJ2-3	few	NA	TRBV25-1	17	TGTGCCAGCAGTGACCCCTCCGTGGGGGGCGCCACAGATACGCAGTATTTT	CASSDPSVGGATDTQYF
TRBJ1-5	few	TRBD1	TRBV5-1	15	TGCGCCAGCAGCTTGCTGACAGGGAGAGATCAGCCCCAGCATTTT	CASSLLTGRDQPQHF
TRBJ2-1	many	NA	TRBV7-2	14	TGTGCCAGCAGCTGGGGGCACGCAGCTAATGAGCAGTTCTTC	CASSWGHAANEQFF
TRBJ2-3	NA	NA	TRBV7-9	14	TGTGCCAGCAGCTTAGGAGGGATCACAGATACGCAGTATTTT	CASSLGGITDTQYF
TRBJ2-7	many	TRBD2	TRBV6-5	16	TGTGCCAGCAGTTACTCGATAACTAGCGGACACTACGAGCAGTACTTC	CASSYSITSGHYEQYF
TRBJ1-5	many	TRBD1	TRBV7-2	13	TGTGCCAGCAGCAGGACAGGGTTTCAGCCCCAGCATTTT	CASSRTGFQPQHF
TRBJ1-3	NA	NA	TRBV6-5	14	TGTGCCAGCAGTTACGCCGAAAGTGGAAACACCATATATTTT	CASSYAESGNTIYF
TRBJ1-4	few	NA	TRBV7-9	17	TGTGCCAGCAGCTTAGCGGCAGGGGAGGCTTCTAATGAAAAACTGTTTTTT	CASSLAAGEASNEKLFF
TRBJ2-7	NA	NA	TRBV15	16	TGTGCCACCAGCAGAGATGGCCGGGGCACTCGGTACGAGCAGTACTTC	CATSRDGRGTRYEQYF
TRBJ1-3	NA	NA	TRBV27	14	TGTGCCAGCAGTCCAGCAGTTGATGGAAACACCATATATTTT	CASSPAVDGNTIYF
TRBJ2-1	NA	NA	TRBV7-9	14	TGTGCCAGCAGCTCGGGACTTCTCATCAATGAGCAGTTCTTC	CASSSGLLINEQFF
TRBJ2-7	many	NA	TRBV20-1	13	TGCAGTGCTAGACCCGGCAGGGTGAACGAGCAGTACTTC	CSARPGRVNEQYF
TRBJ1-2	NA	NA	TRBV15	13	TGTGCCACCAGCAGAGATTGGGGGAATGGCTACACCTTC	CATSRDWGNGYTF
TRBJ1-2	NA	NA	TRBV9	11	TGTGCCAGCAGCGGACGACACGGCTACACCTTC	CASSGRHGYTF
TRBJ2-5	NA	NA	TRBV4-1	16	TGCGCCAGCAGCCAAGAGGGGGCAACAGGGAGAGAGACCCAGTACTTC	CASSQEGATGRETQYF
TRBJ2-7	many	NA	TRBV10-3	13	TGTGCCATCAGTGGCATACAGGAGGGCGAGCAGTACTTC	CAISGIQEGEQYF
TRBJ2-2	many	NA	TRBV6-1	15	TGTGCCAGCAGTGAATTTACAGAAGGAACCGGGGAGCTGTTTTTT	CASSEFTEGTGELFF
TRBJ2-3	many	NA	TRBV6-5	18	TGTGCCAGCAGTTACAAAAAATCAGGGATCACTAGCACAGATACGCAGTATTTT	CASSYKKSGITSTDTQYF
TRBJ2-1	many	TRBD2	TRBV5-1	17	TGCGCCAGCAGCCCCCTTAGTGGGCAGCGGGATATCAATGAGCAGTTCTTC	CASSPLSGQRDINEQFF
TRBJ2-5	many	NA	TRBV30	14	TGTGCCTGGAGTCGGGGCCCACCCCAAGAGACCCAGTACTTC	CAWSRGPPQETQYF